These 5 T cell receptor beta chains were all obtained from the same sample, sequenced in a study of blood T cell repertoires in COVID-19 (dated by TCRdb to 2018 to 2020). The library was made by the immunoSEQ multiplex PCR assay. TCRdb limited this immuneACCESS table to in-frame rearrangements with V and J called. A share of clones is missing; checked studies link under half to unresolved V genes, and the rest is unexplained. Here the sample has about 160,000 clones; approximately 87% occur a single time. In total, the top ten clones hold 10% of the sample. The sequencing sample was made of peripheral blood. These receptors were obtained from an older woman with COVID-19, enrolled during active disease.

This clone was seen once. The CDR3 nucleotides are TGTGCCAGCAGTTACGGGACAGGGAATGAAAAACTGTTTTTT. As protein: CASSYGTGNEKLFF. This chain connects TRBV6-5 to TRBJ1-4, with 9 bases matching TRBD1. The trim removed 2 bases at V and 5 bases at J, leaving 0 bases unmatched. Germline CDR1 MNHEY, CDR2 SVGAGI. The CDR3 sequence is 14 residues long.

The chain uses TRBV5-4 and TRBJ2-6; D possibly corresponds to TRBD1 (5 bases). V was pared by 4 bases and J by 3 bases, with 11 bases between. Germline V lookup: CDR1 SGHNT, CDR2 YYREEE (reference sequence). The CDR3 runs 15 residues. The CDR3, as DNA: TGTGCCAGCAGCGTTGGGGCTTATGGGGCCAACGTCCTGACTTTC. This translates into CASSVGAYGANVLTF.

A single count supports this clone. This chain links TRBV19 with TRBJ2-3; the match to TRBD1 covers 8 bases. The CDR3 length is 18 residues. Germline values: CDR1 LNHDA, CDR2 SQIVND (reference sequence). V dropped 4 bases and J dropped 4; count of bases not matched to a gene: 16. CDR3: CASSRKAPTGVNADTQYF. CDR3 coding DNA: TGTGCCAGTAGTAGGAAAGCCCCGACAGGGGTAAATGCAGATACGCAGTATTTT.

This chain connects TRBV7-8 to TRBJ2-5, with 9 bases fitting TRBD1. This CDR3 is built from 13 residues. The trim removed 4 bases at V and 6 bases at J, leaving 3 bases unmatched. In germline, CDR1 is SGHVS, CDR2 FQNEAQ. The CDR3 DNA sequence: TGTGCCAGCAGCTGGGACAGGGAGCAGACCCAGTACTTC. It encodes CASSWDREQTQYF.

The chain joins TRBV29-1 to TRBJ1-3; the match to TRBD1 covers 9 bases. The CDR3 is made up of 14 amino acids. CDR1 is SQVTM, CDR2 ANQGSEA, per germline. The V gene end was trimmed by 6 bases and the J gene end by 3 bases; junction bases not matched to a gene: 6. The CDR3 sequence is CSVVQGAVGNTIYF. The CDR3 nucleotides are TGCAGCGTCGTACAGGGGGCGGTTGGAAACACCATATATTTT.